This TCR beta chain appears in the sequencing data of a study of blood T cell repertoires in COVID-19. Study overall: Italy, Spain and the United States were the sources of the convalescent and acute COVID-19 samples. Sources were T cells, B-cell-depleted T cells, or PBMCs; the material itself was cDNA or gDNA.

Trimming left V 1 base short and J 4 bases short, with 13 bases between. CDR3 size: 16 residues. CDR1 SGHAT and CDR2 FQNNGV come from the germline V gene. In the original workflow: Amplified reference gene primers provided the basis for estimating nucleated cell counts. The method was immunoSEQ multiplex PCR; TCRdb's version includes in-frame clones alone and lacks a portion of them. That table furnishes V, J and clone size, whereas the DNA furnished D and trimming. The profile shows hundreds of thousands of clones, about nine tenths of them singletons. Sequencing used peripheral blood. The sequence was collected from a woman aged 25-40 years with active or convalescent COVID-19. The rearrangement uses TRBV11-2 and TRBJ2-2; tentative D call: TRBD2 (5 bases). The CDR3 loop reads CASSLGAAAGTGELFF. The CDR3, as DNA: TGTGCCAGCAGCTTAGGGGCAGCGGCCGGCACCGGGGAGCTGTTTTTT.